The 32 T cell receptor beta chains reported below all come from one sample, sequenced in a study of PD-L1 blockade in urothelial cancer. Time point noted: pretreatment peripheral blood. Sequenced by immunoSEQ multiplex PCR; TCRdb stores in-frame clones only, minus some. Among 85,000 to 95,000 clones listed, 90% were seen once. This material consisted of PBMCs, taken around atezolizumab (anti-PD-L1) treatment. The source is a man in his sixties with urothelial cancer.

The chain recombines TRBV7-2 with TRBJ2-1; 10 bases match TRBD2. Germline V gives CDR1 SGHTA, CDR2 FQGNSA. CDR3 length: 18 amino acids. Unmatched junction bases numbered 18, after V lost 4 bases and J lost 9 bases. As DNA, the CDR3 is TGTGCCAGCAGCTCAGGGGGGGCTAGCGGGAGTCTTGGTGTTGAGCAGTTCTTC. Residues: CASSSGGASGSLGVEQFF. Full variable domain (outside the CDR3, taken from reference TRBV7-2 and TRBJ2-1): GAGVSQSPSNKVTEKGKDVELRCDPISGHTALYWYRQSLGQGLEFLIYFQGNSAPDKSGLPSDRFSAERTGGSVSTLTIQRTQQEDSAVYLCASSSGGASGSLGVEQFFGPGTRLTVL.

The chain is built from TRBV30 and TRBJ2-7, with 9 nucleotides matching TRBD1. J lost 2 bases, V lost 6 bases, and 11 bases had no gene match. CDR1 and CDR2 from the germline V gene are GTSNPN and SVGIG (reference sequence). The CDR3 has 15 residues. CDR3 loop: CACETGQGLTYEQYF. The CDR3 region has the DNA TGTGCCTGTGAAACGGGACAGGGTCTTACCTACGAGCAGTACTTC.

The V call is TRBV7-3, the J call TRBJ2-7; 9 nucleotides match TRBD2. This CDR3 contains 13 residues. V shed 5 bases and J 7 bases; nucleotides not matched to a gene: 6. CDR1 is SGHTA and CDR2 is FQGTGA in the germline V gene. CDR3 in amino acids: CASSISGGGEQYF. For the CDR3, the DNA is TGTGCCAGCAGCATTAGCGGGGGTGGGGAGCAGTACTTC.

This clone appeared a single time. The chain uses TRBV27 and TRBJ2-5; 9 positions match TRBD1. The CDR3 runs to 15 residues. V was pared by 5 bases and J by 4 bases, with 8 bases of the junction left unmatched. The V gene's germline CDR1 is MNHEY and CDR2 SMNVEV (reference sequence). CDR3 nucleotide sequence: TGTGCCAGCAGTCCGCGGGACAGGGTTCGAGAGACCCAGTACTTC. The encoded protein is CASSPRDRVRETQYF.

The rearrangement joins TRBV7-2 to TRBJ2-3; D gene ambiguous. Trimming took off 5 bases at V and 5 bases at J, with 14 bases between the two ends. The CDR3 has 14 residues. The V gene's germline CDR1 is SGHTA and CDR2 FQGNSA. CDR3 DNA sequence: TGTGCCAGCAGCCTCACTTTTTTAAAAGATACGCAGTATTTT. Translation: CASSLTFLKDTQYF. The whole variable domain, filled in from reference TRBV7-2 and TRBJ2-3, reads GAGVSQSPSNKVTEKGKDVELRCDPISGHTALYWYRQSLGQGLEFLIYFQGNSAPDKSGLPSDRFSAERTGGSVSTLTIQRTQQEDSAVYLCASSLTFLKDTQYFGPGTRLTVL.

The chain has TRBV15 and TRBJ1-4, with 10 bases identical to TRBD1. V gave up 4 bases and J gave up 7 bases; unmatched junction bases: 6. Germline CDR1 LNHNV, CDR2 YYDKDF (reference sequence). CDR3 length: 15 residues. The CDR3 reads CATSNRGTGVEKLFF. The CDR3 DNA is TGTGCCACCAGCAATCGCGGGACAGGGGTTGAAAAACTGTTTTTT.

J is TRBJ1-5 and V is TRBV2; D may be TRBD1 (5 bases). CDR1 and CDR2 (germline): SNHLY, FYNNEI. The CDR3 is made up of 15 amino acids. Trimming stripped 1 base from V and 5 bases from J, with 12 bases between. The CDR3 DNA is TGTGCCAGCAGTGAAGGTCTGCCGGGGGATCAGCCCCAGCATTTT. It yields the protein CASSEGLPGDQPQHF.

V is TRBV6-5 and J is TRBJ1-2; 8 bases are a match to TRBD1. The CDR3 sequence is 15 residues long. Germline V gives CDR1 MNHEY, CDR2 SVGAGI. With V trimmed by 4 bases and J by 8 bases, 12 bases remained unmatched. CDR3: CASSSDRGKLRGYTF. CDR3 DNA: TGTGCCAGCAGTTCCGACAGGGGAAAATTAAGAGGCTACACCTTC.

The CDR3 region is CASSSPTSQGTVRRAFF. The CDR3 nucleotides read TGCGCCAGCAGTTCACCAACCTCCCAGGGGACGGTTCGGAGAGCTTTCTTT. This sequence joins TRBV5-1 and TRBJ1-1; D possibly corresponds to TRBD1 (6 bases). V lost 5 bases, J lost 10 bases, and 30 bases lay in between. The CDR3 consists of 17 residues. Germline V gene data show CDR1 as SGHRS and CDR2 as YFSETQ.

The chain joins TRBV5-4 to TRBJ2-2; D perhaps matches TRBD2 (7 bases). Germline assignment: CDR1 SGHNT and CDR2 YYREEE (reference sequence). There are 15 residues in the CDR3. V shed 0 bases and J shed 6 bases, with 12 bases lying between them. For the CDR3, the DNA is TGTGCCAGCAGCTTGGTGGGGGGGCGAGCCGGGGAGCTGTTTTTT. This encodes CASSLVGGRAGELFF.

The gene calls are TRBV7-2 and TRBJ2-1; TRBD1 might be the D (5 bases). The CDR3 sequence is 14 residues long. V lost 3 bases, J lost 9 bases, and 15 bases lay in between. Germline loops: CDR1 SGHTA, CDR2 FQGNSA. The CDR3: CASSFPGHFSEQFF. Written as DNA, the CDR3 is TGTGCCAGCAGCTTCCCCGGACATTTCAGTGAGCAGTTCTTC.

The rearrangement uses TRBV29-1 and TRBJ2-5; a weak D match, TRBD1 (6 bases). CDR1 is SQVTM, CDR2 ANQGSEA, per germline. CDR3 length equals 15 residues. V gave up 7 bases and J gave up 4 bases, with 22 bases separating them. In DNA form, the CDR3 reads TGCAGCGGTCGAGGACAGTCTACAGATGGAGAGACCCAGTACTTC. It translates to CSGRGQSTDGETQYF.

This clone showed up just once. This CDR3 reads CASSPRTSGRPHEQFF. DNA of the CDR3: TGTGCCAGTAGTCCCAGGACTAGCGGGAGACCTCATGAGCAGTTCTTC. This chain connects TRBV19 to TRBJ2-1; 13 bases match TRBD2. Trimming at V came to 5 bases and at J to 8 bases, leaving 9 bases not matched to a gene. The V gene's germline CDR1 is LNHDA and CDR2 SQIVND (reference sequence). CDR3 length equals 16 residues. Full variable domain (outside the CDR3, taken from reference TRBV19 and TRBJ2-1): DGGITQSPKYLFRKEGQNVTLSCEQNLNHDAMYWYRQDPGQGLRLIYYSQIVNDFQKGDIAEGYSVSREKKESFPLTVTSAQKNPTAFYLCASSPRTSGRPHEQFFGPGTRLTVL.

The chain combines TRBV15 with TRBJ1-4; D gene unclear. The CDR3 runs 16 residues. The V end was cut by 0 bases, the J end by 7 bases, with 15 bases between. Per germline, CDR1 LNHNV and CDR2 YYDKDF (reference sequence). The CDR3 DNA is TGTGCCACCAGCAGAGATCATCGAGGGTGGGCTGAAAAACTGTTTTTT. It codes for CATSRDHRGWAEKLFF.

The rearrangement joins TRBV2 to TRBJ2-3; perhaps TRBD2 as D (6 bases). The V gene's germline CDR1 is SNHLY and CDR2 FYNNEI. Trimming shortened V by 3 bases and J by 1 base, and 8 bases separated the two germline ends. The CDR3 runs 14 residues. For the CDR3, the DNA is TGTGCCAGCAGTGACGGGGGAGGCACAGATACGCAGTATTTT. Amino acid sequence: CASSDGGGTDTQYF.

This chain connects TRBV7-2 to TRBJ2-1; 8 bases fit TRBD1. Trimming cost V 4 bases and J 10 bases; bases outside gene matches: 6. Germline V gives CDR1 SGHTA, CDR2 FQGNSA. The CDR3 has 13 residues. CDR3 bases: TGTGCCAGCAGCTGGCAGGGGGCGCGGGAGCAGTTCTTC. Protein: CASSWQGAREQFF.

The table lists this clone with a few counts. The rearrangement joins TRBV19 to TRBJ2-7, with TRBD2 matching 8 bases. This CDR3 has 14 residues. Trimming removed 8 bases from V and 2 bases from J; junction bases left unmatched: 8. CDR1 is LNHDA and CDR2 is SQIVND in the germline V gene (reference sequence). The CDR3 DNA reads as TGTGCCAGTGGGGTTCAGCGGGGGACCTACGAGCAGTACTTC. As protein: CASGVQRGTYEQYF.

V usage is TRBV19 and J usage is TRBJ2-5; the match to TRBD2 covers 14 bases. V shed 4 bases, J shed 0 bases, and the junction held 7 bases outside the gene matches. CDR1 LNHDA and CDR2 SQIVND come from the germline V gene (reference sequence). The length of the CDR3 is 18 residues. The chain's CDR3 is CASSRRLAGGSHQETQYF. The CDR3 region has the DNA TGTGCCAGTAGTAGAAGACTAGCGGGGGGGTCTCACCAAGAGACCCAGTACTTC.

In DNA form, the CDR3 reads TGTGCCAGCAGTTTGAGCGGGGAAGAGACCCAGTACTTC. Translation: CASSLSGEETQYF. The V and J genes are TRBV28 and TRBJ2-5; the match to TRBD2 covers 7 bases. The V segment lost 3 bases and the J segment 3 bases; nucleotides outside the gene matches: 1. CDR1 is MDHEN and CDR2 is SYDVKM in the germline V gene. CDR3 length: 13 amino acids.

The chain links TRBV9 to TRBJ2-5; TRBD2 is a possible D gene (5 bases). CDR3 length: 15 residues. V was trimmed by 0 bases and J by 2 bases, leaving 11 bases between them. Germline CDR1 is SGDLS and CDR2 is YYNGEE. CDR3 protein: CASSVGGSGQETQYF. The CDR3 DNA sequence: TGTGCCAGCAGCGTAGGGGGAAGCGGTCAAGAGACCCAGTACTTC.

This chain links TRBV7-2 with TRBJ2-5; D is uncertain. V lost 3 bases and J lost 5, with 4 bases in between. This CDR3 is 11 amino acids long. Per germline, CDR1 SGHTA and CDR2 FQGNSA. Here the CDR3 DNA reads TGTGCCAGCAGCTTTCAGGAGACCCAGTACTTC. Protein product: CASSFQETQYF.

This rearrangement joins TRBV2 to TRBJ2-3; the match to TRBD2 covers 7 bases. This CDR3 region has 15 residues. V dropped 4 bases and J dropped 2; count of bases not matched to a gene: 6. Germline V CDR1 and CDR2: SNHLY, FYNNEI. The CDR3 nucleotides read TGTGCCAGCAGTGGTCAGCGGGGCCACACAGATACGCAGTATTTT. Protein: CASSGQRGHTDTQYF.

This rearrangement joins TRBV5-1 to TRBJ2-2, with TRBD2 matching over 11 bases. In germline, CDR1 is SGHRS, CDR2 YFSETQ. V lost 0 bases to trimming and J lost 4 bases; unmatched junction nucleotides: 5. CDR3 length: 17 residues. The CDR3: CASSLVSGRAPTGELFF. Written as DNA, the CDR3 is TGCGCCAGCAGCTTGGTTAGCGGGAGGGCCCCCACCGGGGAGCTGTTTTTT.

The rearrangement links TRBV28 to TRBJ1-2; 9 bases are shared with TRBD1. V trimming: 5 bases; J trimming: 9 bases; junction bases outside the gene matches: 10. CDR1 and CDR2 (germline): MDHEN, SYDVKM. The CDR3 covers 14 residues. The CDR3 DNA is TGTGCCAGCAGTACCCCGACAGGGGGGCGGAGCTACACCTTC. Its translation: CASSTPTGGRSYTF.

This chain uses TRBV19 with TRBJ1-4; D is ambiguous. The CDR3 has 11 amino acids. Germline V gene sequence: CDR1 LNHDA, CDR2 SQIVND (reference sequence). The V end was cut by 8 bases, the J end by 10 bases, with 11 bases between. This CDR3 reads CASGPYRKLFF. The CDR3 bases are TGTGCCAGTGGGCCCTATAGAAAACTGTTTTTT. Full variable domain (rest looked up from reference TRBV19 and TRBJ1-4): DGGITQSPKYLFRKEGQNVTLSCEQNLNHDAMYWYRQDPGQGLRLIYYSQIVNDFQKGDIAEGYSVSREKKESFPLTVTSAQKNPTAFYLCASGPYRKLFFGSGTQLSVL.

The gene calls are TRBV7-9 and TRBJ2-3, with 9 bases matching TRBD2. V lost 3 bases, J lost 8 bases, and 6 bases stayed unmatched. The germline CDR1 and CDR2 sequences are SEHNR and FQNEAQ (reference sequence). This CDR3 comprises 14 residues. CDR3 in amino acids: CASSFSSGVATQYF. In DNA, the CDR3 is TGTGCCAGCAGCTTCTCTAGCGGGGTGGCTACGCAGTATTTT. Using reference TRBV7-9 and TRBJ2-3 for the parts outside the CDR3, the full variable domain is DTGVSQNPRHKITKRGQNVTFRCDPISEHNRLYWYRQTLGQGPEFLTYFQNEAQLEKSRLLSDRFSAERPKGSFSTLEIQRTEQGDSAMYLCASSFSSGVATQYFGPGTRLTVL.

This clone has more than one count but fewer than ten. The gene calls are TRBV2 and TRBJ1-5, with 11 bases identical to TRBD1. The trim removed 2 bases at V and 6 bases at J, leaving 6 bases unmatched. The CDR3 runs to 16 residues. Looked up from germline, CDR1 is SNHLY and CDR2 is FYNNEI. CDR3 in DNA: TGTGCCAGCAGTGAACGGACAGGGGGCTCTAGTCAGCCCCAGCATTTT. Translating it yields CASSERTGGSSQPQHF.

J is TRBJ2-5 and V is TRBV7-9, with 7 bases lining up with TRBD2. The length of the CDR3 is 15 residues. Germline V gene data show CDR1 as SEHNR and CDR2 as FQNEAQ (reference sequence). V shed 1 base, J shed 5 bases, and the junction held 7 bases outside the gene matches. As DNA, the CDR3 is TGTGCCAGCAGCTTAGGTCCAGCGGGGTTGGAGACCCAGTACTTC. Amino acid sequence: CASSLGPAGLETQYF.

In this sample, this clone turned up once. The V gene is TRBV28, the J gene TRBJ1-2; D might be TRBD1 (6 bases). The CDR3 consists of 15 residues. V lost 5 bases and J lost 1, with 14 bases in between. The germline V gene has CDR1 MDHEN and CDR2 SYDVKM. CDR3 bases: TGTGCCAGCAGTACTCCACAGGGCAGTAACTATGGCTACACCTTC. Residues: CASSTPQGSNYGYTF.

The CDR3 here is CASSLGGDRYSYEQYF. The CDR3 DNA reads TGTGCCAGCAGCCTAGGAGGGGACAGGTACTCCTACGAGCAGTACTTC. This rearrangement joins TRBV7-2 to TRBJ2-7; 8 bases match TRBD1. V was clipped by 5 bases and J by 0 bases; unmatched bases: 9. CDR3 length: 16 residues. CDR1 is SGHTA, CDR2 FQGNSA, per germline.

V is TRBV7-8 and J is TRBJ2-2, with TRBD2 as a possible D gene (6 bases). This CDR3 spans 18 amino acids. The germline CDR1 and CDR2 sequences are SGHVS and FQNEAQ. Trimming cost V 2 bases and J 2 bases, with 18 bases left between them. CDR3 loop: CASSLIRPAGYNTGELFF. The CDR3, as DNA: TGTGCCAGCAGCTTAATCCGCCCCGCGGGGTACAACACCGGGGAGCTGTTTTTT.

The chain combines TRBV18 with TRBJ2-2; 9 bases are a match to TRBD1. V shed 1 base, J shed 4 bases, and the junction held 4 bases outside the gene matches. CDR1 and CDR2 (germline): KGHSH, LQKENI. This CDR3 has 16 amino acids. For the CDR3, the DNA is TGTGCCAGCTCACCACGGGACAGGGTAGTCACCGGGGAGCTGTTTTTT. It yields the protein CASSPRDRVVTGELFF.